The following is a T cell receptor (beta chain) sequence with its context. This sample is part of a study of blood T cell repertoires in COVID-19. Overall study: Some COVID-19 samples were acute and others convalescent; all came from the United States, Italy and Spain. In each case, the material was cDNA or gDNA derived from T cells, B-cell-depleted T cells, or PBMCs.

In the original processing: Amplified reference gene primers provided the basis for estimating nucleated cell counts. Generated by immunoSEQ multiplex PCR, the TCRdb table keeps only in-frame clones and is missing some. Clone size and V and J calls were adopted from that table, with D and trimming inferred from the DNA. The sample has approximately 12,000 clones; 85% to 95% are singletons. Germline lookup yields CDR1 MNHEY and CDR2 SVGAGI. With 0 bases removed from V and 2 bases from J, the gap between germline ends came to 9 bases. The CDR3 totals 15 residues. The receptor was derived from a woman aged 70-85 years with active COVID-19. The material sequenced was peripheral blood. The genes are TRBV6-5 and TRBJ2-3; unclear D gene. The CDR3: CASSYSYGHTDTQYF. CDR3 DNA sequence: TGTGCCAGCAGTTACTCGTACGGTCACACAGATACGCAGTATTTT.